These 25 T cell receptor beta chains came from one sample sequenced in a study of T-cell memory formation after mild COVID-19. TCRdb itself ran the 5' RACE reads through MiXCR, one entry per CDR3 protein. The sample has 250,000 or so distinct CDR3 sequences, about a sixth seen once. Sequenced: PBMCs or a T cell subset sorted from them (not recorded which). The receptors originated from a man younger than 35 who had mild COVID-19 (a few samples of this study predate the infection). Cell type and time point are not known.

This clonotype was seen a few times. J is TRBJ1-2 and V is TRBV29-1; D is perhaps TRBD1 (5 bases). Trimming shortened V by 3 bases and J by 4 bases, and 15 bases separated the two germline ends. Germline V gene lookup returns CDR1 SQVTM and CDR2 ANQGSEA. The CDR3 consists of 14 residues. CDR3 loop: CSVERRLGGYGYTF. CDR3 sequence (DNA): TGCAGCGTTGAGAGGAGACTCGGGGGCTATGGCTACACCTTC.

The rearrangement joins TRBV6-1 to TRBJ2-3; possible D gene TRBD2, 6 bases. V gave up 3 bases and J gave up 0 bases, with 13 bases separating them. The CDR3 has 16 residues. CDR1 MNHNS and CDR2 SASEGT come from the germline V gene. The CDR3 DNA reads as TGTGCCAGCAGTGACCCCGGAGGGATTAGCACAGATACGCAGTATTTT. This codes for CASSDPGGISTDTQYF.

The sample holds a few counts of this clonotype. The chain has TRBV5-1 and TRBJ1-1, with a possible D match to TRBD1 (6 bases). This CDR3 contains 13 residues. CDR1 and CDR2 from the germline V gene are SGHRS and YFSETQ. V shed 2 bases and J shed 4 bases, with 9 bases lying between them. CDR3 sequence reads: CASSFGGRTEAFF. CDR3 DNA: TGCGCCAGCAGCTTTGGGGGGCGCACTGAAGCTTTCTTT.

The rearrangement uses TRBV3-1 and TRBJ2-3, with D possibly matching TRBD2 (6 bases). The V and J ends lost 2 bases and 8 bases respectively, with 14 bases between them. Germline V gives CDR1 LGHDT, CDR2 YNNKEL (reference sequence). The CDR3 has 14 residues. The CDR3 DNA sequence: TGTGCCAGCAGCCAACCCCGGTCGGGGGTTACGCAGTATTTT. Its protein product is CASSQPRSGVTQYF.

This clonotype has more than one count but fewer than ten. The chain employs TRBV7-3 and TRBJ1-5; the D gene is possibly TRBD1 (5 bases). V dropped 1 base and J dropped 9 bases, with 22 bases sitting between them. The germline gives CDR1 SGHTA, CDR2 FQGTGA. The CDR3 is 17 amino acids. The CDR3 DNA sequence: TGTGCCAGCAGCTTAATCCCTATGACACCAAATGGGGGGCCCCAGCATTTT. This codes for CASSLIPMTPNGGPQHF. Supplemented by reference TRBV7-3 and TRBJ1-5, the full variable domain reads GAGVSQTPSNKVTEKGKYVELRCDPISGHTALYWYRQSLGQGPEFLIYFQGTGAADDSGLPNDRFFAVRPEGSVSTLKIQRTERGDSAVYLCASSLIPMTPNGGPQHFGDGTRLSIL.

The CDR3, as DNA: TGTGCCAGCAGTCGAACGCAGGGGAACAGCGAAAAACTGTTTTTT. This codes for CASSRTQGNSEKLFF. The chain couples TRBV2 to TRBJ1-4; perhaps TRBD1 as D (6 bases). The V end lost 5 bases, the J end lost 8 bases, and 18 bases lay between the germline ends. In germline, CDR1 is SNHLY, CDR2 FYNNEI. This CDR3 has 15 residues. Full variable domain (outside the CDR3, taken from reference TRBV2 and TRBJ1-4): EPEVTQTPSHQVTQMGQEVILRCVPISNHLYFYWYRQILGQKVEFLVSFYNNEISEKSEIFDDQFSVERPDGSNFTLKIRSTKLEDSAMYFCASSRTQGNSEKLFFGSGTQLSVL.

DNA for the CDR3: TGCGCCAGCAGCTTGTACGGCGGGGAGCGTGAAGCTTTCTTT. The encoded protein is CASSLYGGEREAFF. The chain combines TRBV5-1 with TRBJ1-1, with no clear D. V was pared by 1 base and J by 7 bases, with 14 bases between. The CDR3 covers 14 residues. Germline CDR1 SGHRS, CDR2 YFSETQ.

The genes are TRBV6-4 and TRBJ2-7; 11 bases align to TRBD1. CDR1 is MRHNA and CDR2 is SNTAGT in the germline V gene. The ends lost 6 bases at V and 3 bases at J; junction bases unmatched: 1. This CDR3 has 13 residues. CDR3: CASRGQGVYEQYF. The CDR3 region has the DNA TGTGCCAGCAGGGGACAGGGGGTCTACGAGCAGTACTTC.

This clonotype was seen a few times. The gene calls are TRBV6-6 and TRBJ2-7; no definite D call. Trimming stripped 3 bases from V and 1 base from J, with 10 bases between. Germline CDR1 is MNHNY and CDR2 is SVGAGI (reference sequence). This CDR3 comprises 14 residues. CDR3 sequence: CASSYLPESYEQYF. The CDR3 bases are TGTGCCAGCAGTTATCTTCCGGAATCCTACGAGCAGTACTTC.

This clonotype was observed a handful of times. V is TRBV2 and J is TRBJ2-7; 8 nucleotides line up with TRBD2. CDR1 and CDR2 (germline): SNHLY, FYNNEI. Germline trimming cut 5 bases from V and 0 bases from J; bases unmatched to any gene: 9. The CDR3 loop spans 16 amino acids. The CDR3 bases are TGTGCCAGCAGTACCCCGGGACTAGGGGGCTCCTACGAGCAGTACGTC. Translation gives CASSTPGLGGSYEQYV.

V usage is TRBV5-6 and J usage is TRBJ2-7; D remains unclear. V dropped 0 bases and J dropped 2 bases, with 6 bases sitting between them. The CDR3 is made up of 13 amino acids. CDR1 is SGHDT and CDR2 is YYEEEE in the germline V gene. The CDR3 sequence is CASSLVFPYEQYF. The CDR3 region has the DNA TGTGCCAGCAGCTTGGTGTTTCCCTACGAGCAGTACTTC.

This clonotype was seen a few times. The V and J genes are TRBV4-3 and TRBJ2-2; D perhaps matches TRBD1 (6 bases). The germline V gene encodes CDR1 LGHNA and CDR2 YSLEER. This CDR3 region has 18 residues. Trimming removed 2 bases at V and 2 bases at J, with 18 bases between. CDR3 protein: CASSQRGTGHLNTGELFF. In nucleotides, the CDR3 is TGCGCCAGCAGCCAAAGGGGGACCGGTCACCTAAACACCGGGGAGCTGTTTTTT.

This clonotype was seen a handful of times. The gene calls are TRBV10-2 and TRBJ2-1; 7 nucleotides line up with TRBD2. The V gene end was trimmed by 3 bases and the J gene end by 2 bases; junction bases not matched to a gene: 7. The CDR3 sequence is 16 residues long. The germline CDR1 and CDR2 sequences are WSHSY and SAAADI. The CDR3 is CASSDPSGITYNEQFF. CDR3 sequence (DNA): TGCGCCAGCAGTGATCCTAGCGGAATAACCTACAATGAGCAGTTCTTC.

This clonotype was recorded many times. The chain links TRBV7-2 to TRBJ1-2, with 7 bases identical to TRBD1. Unmatched junction bases numbered 6, after V lost 4 bases and J lost 4 bases. CDR3 length: 14 amino acids. In germline, CDR1 is SGHTA, CDR2 FQGNSA. The CDR3 coding sequence is TGTGCCAGCAGCTCACGACAGGGCTTCTATGGCTACACCTTC. It specifies CASSSRQGFYGYTF.

This clonotype was recorded many times. The rearrangement joins TRBV24-1 to TRBJ2-2; tentatively, D is TRBD1 (6 bases). This CDR3 is built from 14 residues. Between the trimmed V and J ends, which lost 9 bases and 0 bases, there was a span of 10 bases. In germline, CDR1 is KGHDR, CDR2 SFDVKD. CDR3 bases: TGTGCCACCGGGACACGAGCGAACACCGGGGAGCTGTTTTTT. Residues: CATGTRANTGELFF.

Many counts were recorded for this clonotype. V usage is TRBV12-3 or TRBV12-4 and J usage is TRBJ2-3, with D possibly TRBD2 on 6 matching bases. This CDR3 contains 15 residues. Trimming took 3 bases from V and 2 from J, leaving 12 bases between them. The CDR3 DNA is TGTGCCAGCAGTTTGGGTGGAGGGGTCACAGATACGCAGTATTTT. This gives the protein CASSLGGGVTDTQYF.

This clonotype was seen only a few times. This chain uses TRBV5-5 with TRBJ2-3, with 7 bases matching TRBD1. CDR3 length: 13 residues. V dropped 7 bases and J dropped 4; count of bases not matched to a gene: 6. Germline CDR1 SGHKS, CDR2 YYEKEE (reference sequence). CDR3 coding DNA: TGTGCCAGCGCTAAGGGGGCGCCAGATACGCAGTATTTT. It encodes CASAKGAPDTQYF.

This clonotype has a handful of counts. V and J are TRBV25-1 and TRBJ2-7; D may match TRBD1 or TRBD2 (5 bases each). This CDR3 has 12 residues. With 5 bases removed from V and 6 bases from J, the gap between germline ends came to 11 bases. Looked up from germline, CDR1 is MGHDK and CDR2 is SYGVNS. The DNA for the CDR3 is TGTGCCAGCAGTAGTAGAGGGGTCGAGCAGTACTTC. It specifies CASSSRGVEQYF.

This clonotype was seen a handful of times. V gene TRBV7-9 combines with J gene TRBJ2-5; no reliable D call. This CDR3 is 13 amino acids long. Germline V gene sequence: CDR1 SEHNR, CDR2 FQNEAQ (reference sequence). Trimming stripped 5 bases from V and 5 bases from J, with 12 bases between. The chain's CDR3 is CASSMSSMETQYF. DNA for the CDR3: TGTGCCAGCAGCATGAGTAGTATGGAGACCCAGTACTTC.

This clonotype was counted between two and nine times. The J gene is TRBJ1-1, the V gene TRBV6-6; D call uncertain. Trimming pared 2 bases from V and 0 bases from J, leaving 7 bases between. This CDR3 region has 14 residues. Germline CDR1 MNHNY, CDR2 SVGAGI (reference sequence). This CDR3 is CASSYALMNTEAFF. The CDR3 nucleotides are TGTGCCAGCAGTTACGCACTCATGAACACTGAAGCTTTCTTT.

The sample holds a few counts of this clonotype. The V and J genes are TRBV5-8 and TRBJ1-6; 8 nucleotides match TRBD1. J was trimmed by 8 bases and V by 2 bases; bases with no gene match: 3. Germline lookup yields CDR1 SGHTS and CDR2 YDEGEE. The CDR3 consists of 14 residues. The CDR3 reads CASSFGQGDSPLHF. For the CDR3, the DNA is TGTGCCAGCAGCTTTGGACAGGGAGATTCACCCCTCCACTTT.

This rearrangement joins TRBV7-8 to TRBJ1-5, with 8 positions matching TRBD1. CDR3 length: 15 residues. The germline gives CDR1 SGHVS, CDR2 FQNEAQ. Losses at the gene ends were 2 bases for V and 4 bases for J; bases not matched to a gene: 4. The CDR3 sequence: CASSLQTGVNQPQHF. CDR3 coding DNA: TGTGCCAGCAGCTTACAGACAGGGGTAAATCAGCCCCAGCATTTT.

The CDR3 loop is CASSEAGRVSLSEQYF. CDR3 in DNA: TGTGCCAGCAGTGAAGCAGGAAGGGTCTCCCTCTCCGAGCAGTACTTC. The chain combines TRBV6-1 with TRBJ2-7; D unresolved. Germline CDR1 and CDR2: MNHNS and SASEGT. The CDR3 is made up of 16 amino acids. Deletions cut 0 bases from V and 6 bases from J, with 18 bases between.

This clonotype is deemed medium-sized. The chain recombines TRBV4-2 with TRBJ2-5; TRBD2 matches at 9 bases. Germline CDR1 and CDR2: LGHNA and YNFKEQ. J gave up 0 bases and V 0 bases, and 8 bases lay outside the gene matches. CDR3 length: 18 residues. In DNA form, the CDR3 reads TGTGCCAGCAGCCAAGAAGAGAATAGCGGGGGACACCAAGAGACCCAGTACTTC. Protein: CASSQEENSGGHQETQYF.

This clonotype was seen many times. The rearrangement uses TRBV11-1 and TRBJ2-1, with D possibly called TRBD1 or TRBD2 (5 bases each). Germline assignment: CDR1 SGHAT and CDR2 FQDESV (reference sequence). Trimming removed 3 bases from V and 6 bases from J, with 18 bases in between. The CDR3 runs 16 residues. CDR3 sequence (DNA): TGTGCCAGCAGCTTGCTCTGGGACGCCTTTGGCAATGAGCAGTTCTTC. It is translated as CASSLLWDAFGNEQFF.